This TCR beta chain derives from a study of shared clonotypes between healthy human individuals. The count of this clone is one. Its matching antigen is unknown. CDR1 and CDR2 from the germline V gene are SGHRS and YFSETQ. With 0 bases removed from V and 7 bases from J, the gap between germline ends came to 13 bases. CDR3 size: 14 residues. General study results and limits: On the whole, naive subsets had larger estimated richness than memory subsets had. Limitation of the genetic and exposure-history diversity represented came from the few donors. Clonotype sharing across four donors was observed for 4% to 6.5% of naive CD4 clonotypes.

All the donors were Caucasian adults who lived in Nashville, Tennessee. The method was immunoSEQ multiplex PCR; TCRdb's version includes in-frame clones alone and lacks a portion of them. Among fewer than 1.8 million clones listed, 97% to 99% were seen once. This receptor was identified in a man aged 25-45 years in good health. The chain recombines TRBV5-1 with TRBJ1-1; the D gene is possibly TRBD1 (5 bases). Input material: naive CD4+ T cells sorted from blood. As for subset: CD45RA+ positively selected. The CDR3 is CASSLATGVDEAFF. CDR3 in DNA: TGCGCCAGCAGCTTGGCGACGGGGGTTGATGAAGCTTTCTTT.